This section outlines one TCR beta chain sequence together with its context. What it binds is not known. This entry comes from a study of glioma-infiltrating T cells. Using RNA template, CDR3s of TCR alpha and beta were amplified with iRepertoire arm-PCR. For one-step reverse transcription and amplification, roughly 85-450 ng of tissue mRNA or PBMC total RNA was used. TCRdb re-derived calls from the multiplex PCR reads in MiXCR, one entry per CDR3 protein. Counted here are tens of thousands of distinct CDR3 sequences, about 37% occurring once; the ten biggest clones make up more than 30%. Findings of the study overall: Gliomas, especially low-grade, showed above-expected tissue-blood divergence; non-neoplastic patients showed below. Only very few CDR3 sequences appeared in both tissue and blood.

Germline V lookup: CDR1 LGHNA, CDR2 YNFKEQ. This CDR3 is built from 15 residues. J gave up 15 bases and V 5 bases, and 19 bases lay outside the gene matches. The TCR originated in a human donor with low-grade glioma or glioblastoma, undergoing nonglioma brain surgery, or in good health (not recorded which). The chain recombines TRBV4-2 with TRBJ2-1; TRBD2 matches at 7 bases. The sequenced sample was glioma tissue, nonneoplastic brain tissue, or PBMCs (not recorded which). The CDR3 DNA is TGTGCCAGCAGCTTTCTGGGACTGGCGGGAGCCTCAGTGTTCTTC. This codes for CASSFLGLAGASVFF.